The subject of this entry is one T cell receptor beta chain. Its antigen is still unknown. Germline assignment: CDR1 LNHNV and CDR2 YYDKDF (reference sequence). The J segment lost 11 bases and the V segment lost 4 bases, leaving 13 bases of the junction unmatched. CDR3 size: 15 residues. Unique molecular identifiers were carried by the TCR beta cDNA libraries. The source material, roughly 0.9 to 11 million T cells, gave rise to 450,000 to 550,000 cDNA molecules. MiXCR, run by TCRdb on the PCR reads, gives a single entry per CDR3 protein. The sample contains some 890,000 distinct CDR3 sequences, roughly 50% of which appear only once. The sample is drawn from a study of post-analysis software for immune sequencing data. Study-level points and caveats: Batch-matched samples strongly co-clustered by F measure. Relative to controls, patients had several TRBV segments at higher frequency, with TRBV5-6, TRBV5-1 and TRBV20-1 among these.

The V gene is TRBV15, the J gene TRBJ2-5; 10 nucleotides match TRBD1. This clonotype was sampled from a girl aged 5-17 years with multiple sclerosis. The specimen was blood. The DNA for the CDR3 is TGTGCCACCAGCACTTACCGGGACAGGGGCGAAGAGCAGTACTTC. As protein: CATSTYRDRGEEQYF.